This TCR beta chain was captured in a study of shared clonotypes between healthy human individuals. V lost 5 bases and J 2 bases, leaving 13 bases between the germline ends. There are 14 residues in the CDR3. Germline loops: CDR1 LNHDA, CDR2 SQIVND (reference sequence). In its sample, this clone was seen a few times. The data were produced by immunoSEQ multiplex PCR, yet TCRdb's version contains in-frame clones alone and is incomplete. The table includes over 950,000 clones, 60% to 80% detected once. The sequencing sample was made of memory CD4+ T cells from PBMCs. Subset: CD45RA-negative fraction. The sequence came from a man aged 18 to 30 in good health. Some clones in this sample may be carry-over from other donors' samples. The chain couples TRBV19 to TRBJ2-7; possible D gene TRBD2, 6 bases. The CDR3 DNA reads as TGTGCCAGTAGTTCCCGGACTACGACCTACGAGCAGTACTTC. It encodes CASSSRTTTYEQYF.